The 25 T cell receptor beta chains below all came from one sample that was sequenced in a study of identical twins. TCRdb called the 5' RACE reads again in MiXCR, with one record for every CDR3 protein. Altogether a few hundred thousand distinct CDR3 sequences are present, roughly a tenth being singletons, with the ten largest covering over 8%. Sequenced material: memory T cells sorted from blood. Receptors originate from a man in his forties or fifties in good health.

The chain has TRBV10-3 and TRBJ2-7; TRBD1 is a possible D gene (5 bases). This CDR3 is 13 amino acids long. Trimming shortened V by 10 bases and J by 6 bases, and 19 bases separated the two germline ends. The germline CDR1 and CDR2 sequences are ENHRY and SYGVKD. The CDR3 reads CATMPPGYSEQYF. The CDR3 nucleotides are TGTGCCACGATGCCCCCAGGGTATAGCGAGCAGTACTTC.

This clonotype has at least ten counts. This rearrangement joins TRBV29-1 to TRBJ2-5, with D possibly matching TRBD1 (5 bases). CDR3 length: 13 amino acids. Trimming left V 4 bases short and J 5 bases short, with 14 bases between. Germline values: CDR1 SQVTM, CDR2 ANQGSEA. The CDR3 bases are TGCAGCGTTGGGCCAGGGTCCCCGGAGACCCAGTACTTC. Its protein product is CSVGPGSPETQYF.

In regard to this clonotype: A read error may account for a junction end that differs from germline. The rearrangement uses TRBV5-1 and TRBJ1-2; possibly TRBD1 for D (5 bases). CDR3 length: 13 amino acids. Germline CDR1 reads SGHRS; CDR2 reads YFSETQ. The CDR3 DNA is TGCGCCAGCAGCTTGAAAAGGGGCAGTGGCTACCCCTTC. It yields the protein CASSLKRGSGYPF.

At least ten counts were recorded for this clonotype. The CDR3 loop is CASSLIGLVNTEAFF. The CDR3 nucleotides are TGTGCCAGCAGTTTAATCGGACTGGTCAACACTGAAGCTTTCTTT. The chain has TRBV28 and TRBJ1-1; D unresolved. CDR1 is MDHEN and CDR2 is SYDVKM in the germline V gene. V lost 2 bases, J lost 2 bases, and 12 bases lay in between. The CDR3 extends over 15 amino acids.

This clonotype occurred many times. This chain joins TRBV6-1 and TRBJ2-1, with a possible D match to TRBD1 (6 bases). V was shortened by 1 base and J by 10 bases, with 11 bases between the two germline ends. There are 13 residues in the CDR3. Germline V gene sequence: CDR1 MNHNS, CDR2 SASEGT. CDR3 sequence (DNA): TGTGCCAGCAGTGAAGTAGGCAGGGGAGAGCAGTTCTTC. Amino acids: CASSEVGRGEQFF.

This chain uses TRBV20-1 with TRBJ1-1; 7 positions match TRBD1. After removal of 0 bases from V and 0 bases from J, the junction contained 4 bases not matched to a gene. Germline CDR1 reads DFQATT; CDR2 reads SNEGSKA (reference sequence). There are 15 residues in the CDR3. The CDR3 region is CSAREPGQMNTEAFF. CDR3 coding DNA: TGCAGTGCTAGAGAACCGGGACAGATGAACACTGAAGCTTTCTTT.

This clonotype was recorded a few times. The chain couples TRBV6-1 to TRBJ2-7, with D maybe TRBD1 (6 bases). This CDR3 is 14 amino acids long. V was pared by 6 bases and J by 6 bases, with 18 bases between. The germline V gene encodes CDR1 MNHNS and CDR2 SASEGT. The CDR3 DNA is TGTGCCAGCAGGCGATTACAGGGACCGACCGAGCAGTACTTC. Its translation: CASRRLQGPTEQYF.

This clonotype was detected many times. This chain joins TRBV6-5 and TRBJ1-5; no clear D gene. Germline values: CDR1 MNHEY, CDR2 SVGAGI. This CDR3 comprises 13 residues. Trimming stripped 2 bases from V and 6 bases from J, with 8 bases between. CDR3 bases: TGTGCCAGCAGTTACGCAGCTAGTCAGCCCCAGCATTTT. Encoded protein: CASSYAASQPQHF.

V is TRBV5-6 and J is TRBJ2-5, with D possibly being TRBD1 or TRBD2 (5 bases each). Trimming took 0 bases from V and 4 from J, leaving 10 bases between them. CDR1 SGHDT and CDR2 YYEEEE come from the germline V gene. The CDR3 sequence is 14 residues long. CDR3 loop: CASSLVGTRETQYF. The CDR3 bases are TGTGCCAGCAGCTTGGTCGGGACGCGAGAGACCCAGTACTTC.

The J gene is TRBJ2-7, the V gene TRBV6-1, with 10 nucleotides matching TRBD2. The trim removed 7 bases at V and 12 bases at J, leaving 12 bases unmatched. The germline CDR1 and CDR2 sequences are MNHNS and SASEGT. The CDR3 spans 13 residues. CDR3 in amino acids: CASNPSGRARRYF. The DNA of the CDR3 is TGTGCCAGCAATCCAAGCGGGAGGGCCAGGCGGTACTTC.

The gene calls are TRBV6-2 or TRBV6-3 and TRBJ2-5, with D perhaps TRBD1 (5 bases). The CDR3 runs to 15 residues. V lost 2 bases, J lost 2 bases, and 12 bases lay in between. Germline assignment: CDR1 MNHEY and CDR2 SVGEGT. The CDR3 protein is CASSYAETEQETQYF. The DNA of the CDR3 is TGTGCCAGCAGTTACGCAGAGACAGAACAAGAGACCCAGTACTTC.

The chain links TRBV3-1 to TRBJ2-2; TRBD2 matches at 11 bases. The CDR3 extends over 19 amino acids. Losses at the gene ends were 0 bases for V and 4 bases for J; bases not matched to a gene: 10. CDR1 and CDR2 (germline): LGHDT, YNNKEL (reference sequence). The CDR3 sequence is CASSQDRSSGRPGTGELFF. The CDR3 bases are TGTGCCAGCAGCCAAGATCGGTCTAGCGGGAGGCCGGGCACCGGGGAGCTGTTTTTT. Combining the CDR3 with reference TRBV3-1 and TRBJ2-2 gives the whole variable domain DTAVSQTPKYLVTQMGNDKSIKCEQNLGHDTMYWYKQDSKKFLKIMFSYNNKELIINETVPNRFSPKSPDKAHLNLHINSLELGDSAVYFCASSQDRSSGRPGTGELFFGEGSRLTVL.

Many counts were recorded for this clonotype. The CDR3 region is CAVAGTRKRSEQYF. CDR3 coding DNA: TGTGCGGTAGCCGGGACTAGAAAACGGAGCGAGCAGTACTTC. This chain links TRBV6-1 with TRBJ2-7; TRBD2 matches 8 bases. Germline loops: CDR1 MNHNS, CDR2 SASEGT. This CDR3 comprises 14 residues.

This clonotype came up many times. The rearrangement uses TRBV10-3 and TRBJ2-1; D possibly corresponds to TRBD1 (6 bases). V was clipped by 3 bases and J by 1 base, with 10 bases between them. Germline CDR1 ENHRY, CDR2 SYGVKD. The length of the CDR3 is 15 residues. In DNA form, the CDR3 reads TGTGCCATCAGTGAAAGGCAGGGGTCCTACAATGAGCAGTTCTTC. As protein: CAISERQGSYNEQFF.

The chain has TRBV27 and TRBJ1-5; D ambiguous. The CDR3 sequence is 14 residues long. Trimming left V 5 bases short and J 2 bases short, with 10 bases between. Germline V CDR1 and CDR2: MNHEY, SMNVEV (reference sequence). The CDR3 region has the DNA TGTGCCAGCAGTCCCGTCGGGGGCAATCAGCCCCAGCATTTT. This sequence encodes CASSPVGGNQPQHF.

This clonotype was seen many times. The chain is built from TRBV27 and TRBJ2-7; maybe TRBD1 (5 bases). There are 14 residues in the CDR3. Germline lookup yields CDR1 MNHEY and CDR2 SMNVEV (reference sequence). V lost 5 bases to trimming and J lost 0 bases, with 11 bases between them. The CDR3 DNA reads TGTGCCAGCAGTGCGACAGTATACTCCTACGAGCAGTACTTC. This encodes CASSATVYSYEQYF.

This rearrangement joins TRBV5-1 to TRBJ2-5, with a weak D call TRBD1 (5 bases). V lost 1 base, J lost 4 bases, and 14 bases lay in between. The CDR3 has 15 residues. Germline lookup yields CDR1 SGHRS and CDR2 YFSETQ. DNA of the CDR3: TGCGCCAGCAGCTTGTCCCCTCAGGGTTCAGAGACCCAGTACTTC. Amino acids: CASSLSPQGSETQYF.

V is TRBV28 and J is TRBJ1-6; possible D gene TRBD1, 5 bases. Germline lookup yields CDR1 MDHEN and CDR2 SYDVKM. Trimming removed 2 bases at V and 7 bases at J, with 9 bases between. The CDR3 is made up of 14 amino acids. The CDR3 here is CASSLIGGNSPLHF. The CDR3 DNA reads TGTGCCAGCAGTTTAATCGGGGGAAATTCACCCCTCCACTTT.

The CDR3 reads CSARGDREQFWRETQYF. CDR3 DNA sequence: TGCAGTGCTAGAGGAGACAGGGAACAATTTTGGCGAGAGACCCAGTACTTC. V and J are TRBV20-1 and TRBJ2-5; the match to TRBD1 covers 7 bases. Germline V gives CDR1 DFQATT, CDR2 SNEGSKA (reference sequence). The CDR3 runs to 17 residues. The V segment lost 1 base and the J segment 4 bases; nucleotides outside the gene matches: 15.

The genes are TRBV6-1 and TRBJ2-7; D gene ambiguous. The V end lost 6 bases, the J end lost 2 bases, and 11 bases lay between the germline ends. The CDR3 has 13 amino acids. Germline CDR1 is MNHNS and CDR2 is SASEGT. The CDR3 loop reads CASRTWATYEQYF. The CDR3 coding sequence is TGTGCCAGCAGAACGTGGGCGACCTACGAGCAGTACTTC.

The J gene is TRBJ1-5, the V gene TRBV6-2 or TRBV6-3; a possible D gene is TRBD1 (5 bases). The V gene lost 0 bases and the J gene lost 9 bases, with 18 bases spanning the gap. The CDR3 covers 16 residues. Germline loops: CDR1 MNHEY, CDR2 SVGEGT. CDR3 loop: CASSYSIAGRSRPQHF. CDR3 bases: TGTGCCAGCAGTTACTCGATAGCAGGGCGGTCAAGGCCCCAGCATTTT.

The V call is TRBV3-1, the J call TRBJ1-1; D not resolved. V lost 1 base to trimming and J lost 1 base, with 7 bases between them. The CDR3 consists of 14 residues. CDR1 is LGHDT and CDR2 is YNNKEL in the germline V gene (reference sequence). CDR3 residues: CASSQGGWNTEAFF. The CDR3, as DNA: TGTGCCAGCAGCCAAGGCGGTTGGAACACTGAAGCTTTCTTT.

This chain uses TRBV10-2 with TRBJ2-2; 10 bases match TRBD2. Germline CDR1 reads WSHSY; CDR2 reads SAAADI. This CDR3 is 16 amino acids long. The V segment lost 6 bases and the J segment 0 bases; nucleotides outside the gene matches: 4. CDR3 in amino acids: CASRRTSGPNTGELFF. CDR3 DNA sequence: TGCGCCAGCAGAAGGACTAGCGGACCGAACACCGGGGAGCTGTTTTTT.

Ten or more counts support this clonotype. The J gene is TRBJ2-3, the V gene TRBV12-3 or TRBV12-4; 10 bases line up with TRBD1. J was trimmed by 8 bases and V by 7 bases; bases with no gene match: 9. The CDR3 extends over 14 amino acids. CDR3 loop: CASTRDRGFGTQYF. The CDR3, as DNA: TGTGCCAGCACTCGGGACAGGGGTTTCGGTACGCAGTATTTT.

In its sample, this clonotype was seen many times. The V and J genes are TRBV7-6 and TRBJ2-1, with TRBD1 identical over 8 bases. Germline trimming cut 5 bases from V and 8 bases from J; bases unmatched to any gene: 5. The CDR3 is 13 amino acids. In germline, CDR1 is SGHVS, CDR2 FNYEAQ. CDR3 protein: CASSQWTGHEQFF. The CDR3 DNA sequence: TGTGCCAGCAGCCAGTGGACAGGGCATGAGCAGTTCTTC.